Given below is one T cell receptor (beta chain) in context. The sample is drawn from a study of control samples from healthy donors and cancer patients. The CDR3 runs to 15 residues. Germline V lookup: CDR1 SGDLS, CDR2 YYNGEE. Trimming pared 0 bases from V and 2 bases from J, leaving 10 bases between. Measured with immunoSEQ multiplex PCR; TCRdb has only the in-frame clones, and not every one. There are 75,000 to 100,000 clones in the sample; about nine tenths occur only once, and around 3% lies in the top ten. The sample taken for sequencing was blood. This rearrangement joins TRBV9 to TRBJ2-3; weak D call: TRBD2 (7 bases). This sequence was found in a human donor in good health. The donor label of this sample is uncertain. The CDR3 nucleotides read TGTGCCAGCAGCGTAGGCGGGGGCACCACAGATACGCAGTATTTT. Protein sequence: CASSVGGGTTDTQYF.